Below, 2 T cell receptor beta chains from the same sample are listed, as sequenced in a study of cytomegalovirus exposure and HLA in healthy donors. Use of 60 Vbeta and 13 Jbeta primers characterized the PCR. Sequencing used immunoSEQ multiplex PCR; TCRdb keeps in-frame clones, though not all of them. Its listing shows around 210,000 clones. The sample comprised PBMCs. The receptors derive from a woman in her 30s in good health and CMV-seropositive.

This chain links TRBV7-9 with TRBJ2-1; 8 bases are a match to TRBD2. The CDR3 contains 15 residues. V dropped 1 base and J dropped 7; count of bases not matched to a gene: 6. Germline assignment: CDR1 SEHNR and CDR2 FQNEAQ (reference sequence). The CDR3 sequence is CASSLGSGGLNEQFF. In DNA, the CDR3 is TGTGCCAGCAGCTTAGGGTCGGGAGGGCTTAATGAGCAGTTCTTC.

In nucleotides, the CDR3 is TGTGCCAGCAGGACCCAGGGGGGCGGGGCCAACGTCCTGACTTTC. Its translation is CASRTQGGGANVLTF. The rearrangement links TRBV28 to TRBJ2-6, with D possibly matching TRBD1 (7 bases). V lost 6 bases and J 4 bases, leaving 13 bases between the germline ends. Germline V gene data show CDR1 as MDHEN and CDR2 as SYDVKM. This CDR3 contains 15 residues.